This TCR beta chain was found in a study of shared clonotypes between healthy human individuals. Points on this clone: Its antigen is undetermined.

CDR3 length equals 13 residues. CDR1 and CDR2 (germline): LGHNA, YNFKEQ. The V end was cut by 6 bases, the J end by 5 bases, with 13 bases between. The study's findings and limits: In this cohort, only blood was sampled, and tissue repertoires likely differ.

Investigators spread the genomic DNA of each subset evenly over several immunoSEQ plates. Only in-frame clones appear in the TCRdb table, and some are missing; sequencing was by immunoSEQ multiplex PCR. This sample yields about 480,000 clones, of which around 79% are seen a single time; approximately 13% belongs to the top ten. This TCR derives from a middle-aged woman in good health. Some clones in this sample may be carry-over from other donors' samples. The rearrangement joins TRBV4-2 to TRBJ2-5; possibly TRBD2 for D (6 bases). Sequencing input: PBMCs. CDR3: CASRRGGAETQYF. DNA for the CDR3: TGTGCCAGCAGGCGTGGCGGGGCGGAGACCCAGTACTTC.